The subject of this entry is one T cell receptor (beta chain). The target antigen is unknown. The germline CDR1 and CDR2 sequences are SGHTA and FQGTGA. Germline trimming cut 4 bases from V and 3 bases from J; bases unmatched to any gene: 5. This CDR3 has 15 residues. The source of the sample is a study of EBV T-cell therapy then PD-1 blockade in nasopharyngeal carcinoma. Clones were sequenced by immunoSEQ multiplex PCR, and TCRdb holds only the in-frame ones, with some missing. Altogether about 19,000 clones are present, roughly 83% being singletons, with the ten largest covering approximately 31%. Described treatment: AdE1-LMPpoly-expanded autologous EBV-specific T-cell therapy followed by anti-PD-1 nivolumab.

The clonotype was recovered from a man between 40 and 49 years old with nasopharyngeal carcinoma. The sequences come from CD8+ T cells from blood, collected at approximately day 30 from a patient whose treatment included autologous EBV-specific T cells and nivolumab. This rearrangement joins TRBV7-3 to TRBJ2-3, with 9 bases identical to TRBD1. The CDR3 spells CASSSTGGLTDTQYF. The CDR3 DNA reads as TGTGCCAGCAGCTCAACAGGGGGCTTGACAGATACGCAGTATTTT.